A selection of T cell receptor beta chains follows, all from one sample in a study of T cells in Graves' hyperthyroidism and ophthalmopathy. Each CDR3 protein gets one entry after TCRdb re-called the multiplex PCR reads with MiXCR. The sample carries about 34,000 distinct CDR3 sequences, under 65% recorded once. The sample consisted of blood. Receptors were obtained from a woman in her thirties or forties with Graves' ophthalmopathy. Both conserved end residues are part of each CDR3. D genes are given only for firm matches. Clone size is shown for a subset of rows, as once, few, many or a class of expanded clone.

J gene: TRBJ1-3; clone size: medium-sized; V gene: TRBV5-8; D gene: .; CDR3 protein: CASRNRGNTIYF; CDR3 DNA: TGTGCCAGCCGGAACAGAGGAAACACCATATATTTT
J gene: TRBJ1-2; clone size: few; V gene: TRBV29-1; D gene: .; CDR3 protein: CSVVGRVGYTF; CDR3 DNA: TGCAGCGTTGTCGGGCGGGTCGGCTACACCTTC
J gene: TRBJ2-7; clone size: .; V gene: TRBV7-4; D gene: TRBD2; CDR3 protein: CASSCKREAYEQYF; CDR3 DNA: TGTGCCAGCAGTTGTAAGCGGGAGGCCTACGAGCAGTACTTC
J gene: TRBJ2-3; clone size: many; V gene: TRBV4-1; D gene: TRBD1; CDR3 protein: CASSLRDRSTDTQYF; CDR3 DNA: TGCGCCAGCAGCCTGAGGGACAGATCAACAGATACGCAGTATTTT
J gene: TRBJ1-4; clone size: many; V gene: TRBV7-8; D gene: .; CDR3 protein: CASSLRGGFSEKLFF; CDR3 DNA: TGTGCCAGCAGCTTACGTGGGGGGTTTAGTGAAAAACTGTTTTTT
J gene: TRBJ1-2; clone size: .; V gene: TRBV5-4; D gene: .; CDR3 protein: CASSLARAGNTF; CDR3 DNA: TGTGCCAGCAGCTTGGCCAGGGCCGGAAACACCTTC
J gene: TRBJ2-7; clone size: once; V gene: TRBV20-1; D gene: TRBD1; CDR3 protein: CSASLDRVTEQYF; CDR3 DNA: TGCAGTGCTAGCCTCGACAGGGTAACCGAGCAGTACTTC
J gene: TRBJ2-1; clone size: .; V gene: TRBV2; D gene: .; CDR3 protein: CASRVKTYDEQFF; CDR3 DNA: TGTGCCAGCAGGGTCAAGACCTACGATGAGCAGTTCTTC
J gene: TRBJ2-2; clone size: many; V gene: TRBV5-1; D gene: .; CDR3 protein: CASRGVNTGELFF; CDR3 DNA: TGCGCCAGCAGAGGGGTAAACACCGGGGAGCTGTTTTTT
J gene: TRBJ2-1; clone size: .; V gene: TRBV7-9; D gene: .; CDR3 protein: CASNWQGGGYNEQFF; CDR3 DNA: TGTGCCAGCAATTGGCAGGGTGGAGGCTACAATGAGCAGTTCTTC
J gene: TRBJ2-3; clone size: .; V gene: TRBV6-1; D gene: .; CDR3 protein: CASSERAGTSTDTQYF; CDR3 DNA: TGTGCCAGCAGTGAACGCGCAGGGACTAGCACAGATACGCAGTATTTT
J gene: TRBJ1-5; clone size: .; V gene: TRBV7-9; D gene: TRBD1; CDR3 protein: CASSFRDRDYNEPQHF; CDR3 DNA: TGTGCCAGCAGCTTCCGGGACAGGGACTACAATGAGCCCCAGCATTTT
J gene: TRBJ2-5; clone size: .; V gene: TRBV7-2; D gene: .; CDR3 protein: CASSLQLQETQYF; CDR3 DNA: TGTGCCAGCAGCTTACAGCTCCAAGAGACCCAGTACTTC
J gene: TRBJ2-1; clone size: few; V gene: TRBV6-2/TRBV6-3; D gene: TRBD2; CDR3 protein: CASSFTSGGYNEQFF; CDR3 DNA: TGTGCCAGCAGTTTTACTAGCGGGGGCTACAATGAGCAGTTCTTC
J gene: TRBJ2-1; clone size: medium-sized; V gene: TRBV24-1; D gene: TRBD2; CDR3 protein: CATSDFMTSGSNNEQFF; CDR3 DNA: TGTGCCACCAGTGATTTTATGACTAGCGGAAGCAACAATGAGCAGTTCTTC
J gene: TRBJ1-5; clone size: many; V gene: TRBV6-2/TRBV6-3; D gene: .; CDR3 protein: CASSSGGGNQPQHF; CDR3 DNA: TGTGCCAGCAGTTCGGGTGGAGGCAATCAGCCCCAGCATTTT
J gene: TRBJ2-7; clone size: .; V gene: TRBV5-6; D gene: TRBD1; CDR3 protein: CASNSGTGFDEQYF; CDR3 DNA: TGTGCCAGCAACTCCGGGACAGGGTTCGACGAGCAGTACTTC
J gene: TRBJ2-4; clone size: many; V gene: TRBV19; D gene: .; CDR3 protein: CASSMGKGGIQYF; CDR3 DNA: TGTGCCAGTAGTATGGGGAAAGGTGGCATTCAGTACTTC
J gene: TRBJ2-1; clone size: once; V gene: TRBV7-8; D gene: TRBD2; CDR3 protein: CASSLGGLASNEQFF; CDR3 DNA: TGTGCCAGCAGCTTAGGAGGACTAGCGTCCAATGAGCAGTTCTTC
J gene: TRBJ2-5; clone size: many; V gene: TRBV11-2; D gene: TRBD1; CDR3 protein: CASSRDRSPQETQYF; CDR3 DNA: TGTGCCAGCAGCCGGGACAGGAGTCCTCAAGAGACCCAGTACTTC
J gene: TRBJ2-7; clone size: .; V gene: TRBV20-1; D gene: TRBD1; CDR3 protein: CSARVPGQDGGEQYF; CDR3 DNA: TGCAGTGCTAGAGTTCCGGGACAGGACGGGGGCGAGCAGTACTTC
J gene: TRBJ1-2; clone size: many; V gene: TRBV20-1; D gene: .; CDR3 protein: CSARLHGANYGYTF; CDR3 DNA: TGCAGTGCTAGACTTCACGGCGCTAACTATGGCTACACCTTC
J gene: TRBJ1-4; clone size: .; V gene: TRBV7-3; D gene: .; CDR3 protein: CASSLSKGGGANEKLFF; CDR3 DNA: TGTGCCAGCAGCTTATCTAAGGGGGGGGGAGCTAATGAAAAACTGTTTTTT
J gene: TRBJ1-2; clone size: .; V gene: TRBV19; D gene: .; CDR3 protein: CASSVGQRGGSYTF; CDR3 DNA: TGTGCCAGTAGTGTCGGACAGAGAGGCGGGAGCTACACCTTC
J gene: TRBJ2-1; clone size: .; V gene: TRBV15; D gene: .; CDR3 protein: CATSGGLWEYNEQFF; CDR3 DNA: TGTGCCACCAGCGGGGGGTTATGGGAGTACAATGAGCAGTTCTTC
J gene: TRBJ1-6; clone size: many; V gene: TRBV6-6; D gene: .; CDR3 protein: CASSVREESPLHF; CDR3 DNA: TGTGCCAGCAGTGTCAGGGAAGAATCACCCCTCCACTTT
J gene: TRBJ2-1; clone size: medium-sized; V gene: TRBV10-3; D gene: .; CDR3 protein: CAISERNRALNNEQFF; CDR3 DNA: TGTGCCATCAGTGAGAGGAACAGGGCACTTAACAATGAGCAGTTCTTC
J gene: TRBJ2-1; clone size: .; V gene: TRBV10-3; D gene: TRBD2; CDR3 protein: CAISDTASGSSYNEQFF; CDR3 DNA: TGTGCCATCAGTGACACGGCTAGCGGGAGCTCCTACAATGAGCAGTTCTTC
J gene: TRBJ2-6; clone size: many; V gene: TRBV7-9; D gene: TRBD1; CDR3 protein: CASSLAKQGAGANVLTF; CDR3 DNA: TGTGCCAGCAGCTTAGCGAAACAGGGGGCTGGGGCCAACGTCCTGACTTTC
J gene: TRBJ1-2; clone size: .; V gene: TRBV7-2; D gene: .; CDR3 protein: CASSSGRSGNTF; CDR3 DNA: TGTGCCAGCAGCTCTGGGCGCTCTGGAAACACCTTC
J gene: TRBJ2-7; clone size: many; V gene: TRBV6-6; D gene: .; CDR3 protein: CASSSWTNSYEQYF; CDR3 DNA: TGTGCCAGCAGTTCGTGGACTAACTCCTACGAGCAGTACTTC
J gene: TRBJ2-5; clone size: .; V gene: TRBV7-9; D gene: .; CDR3 protein: CASSGGGEAGETQYF; CDR3 DNA: TGTGCCAGTTCCGGAGGCGGGGAGGCTGGGGAGACCCAGTACTTC
J gene: TRBJ2-1; clone size: few; V gene: TRBV7-9; D gene: TRBD2; CDR3 protein: CASSLWREVSDTQFF; CDR3 DNA: TGTGCCAGCAGCTTATGGCGGGAGGTCTCAGATACGCAGTTCTTC
J gene: TRBJ2-1; clone size: many; V gene: TRBV6-2/TRBV6-3; D gene: .; CDR3 protein: CASSYRRSSDSGQFF; CDR3 DNA: TGTGCCAGCAGTTACCGCAGGTCGTCGGACTCGGGGCAGTTCTTC
J gene: TRBJ1-5; clone size: .; V gene: TRBV24-1; D gene: .; CDR3 protein: CATSDLGQNQPQHF; CDR3 DNA: TGTGCCACCAGTGATTTGGGGCAAAATCAGCCCCAGCATTTT
J gene: TRBJ2-5; clone size: .; V gene: TRBV7-2; D gene: .; CDR3 protein: CASSSITTQYF; CDR3 DNA: TGTGCCAGCAGCTCCATCACGACCCAGTACTTC
J gene: TRBJ1-5; clone size: many; V gene: TRBV6-1; D gene: .; CDR3 protein: CASRTGTSNQPQHF; CDR3 DNA: TGTGCCAGCAGAACAGGGACAAGCAATCAGCCCCAGCATTTT
J gene: TRBJ2-7; clone size: .; V gene: TRBV15; D gene: TRBD2; CDR3 protein: CATSSGGEYF; CDR3 DNA: TGTGCCACCAGCAGCGGGGGGGAGTACTTC
J gene: TRBJ2-1; clone size: many; V gene: TRBV4-3; D gene: TRBD1; CDR3 protein: CASSRGQFSYNEQFF; CDR3 DNA: TGCGCCAGCAGCCGGGGACAGTTCTCCTACAATGAGCAGTTCTTC
J gene: TRBJ2-7; clone size: medium-sized; V gene: TRBV19; D gene: .; CDR3 protein: CASSIVYSPGDEQYF; CDR3 DNA: TGTGCCAGTAGTATAGTCTACTCCCCCGGGGACGAGCAGTACTTC
J gene: TRBJ2-7; clone size: medium-sized; V gene: TRBV2; D gene: TRBD1; CDR3 protein: CASSGPGQVHPEQYF; CDR3 DNA: TGTGCCAGCAGTGGGCCGGGACAGGTACATCCCGAGCAGTACTTC
J gene: TRBJ1-6; clone size: .; V gene: TRBV9; D gene: .; CDR3 protein: CASSPTSTTGIYLHF; CDR3 DNA: TGTGCCAGCAGCCCAACTTCAACTACAGGGATTTACCTCCACTTT
J gene: TRBJ1-2; clone size: .; V gene: TRBV7-6; D gene: .; CDR3 protein: CASSLGETQYFDGYTF; CDR3 DNA: .
J gene: TRBJ2-5; clone size: many; V gene: TRBV10-2; D gene: TRBD2; CDR3 protein: CASSIAGRETQYF; CDR3 DNA: TGCGCCAGCAGTATAGCGGGACGGGAGACCCAGTACTTC
J gene: TRBJ2-1; clone size: medium-sized; V gene: TRBV7-2; D gene: .; CDR3 protein: CASSAIPNEQFF; CDR3 DNA: TGTGCCAGCAGCGCAATCCCCAATGAGCAGTTCTTC
J gene: TRBJ2-7; clone size: once; V gene: TRBV5-5; D gene: TRBD2; CDR3 protein: CASSGISYEQYF; CDR3 DNA: TGTGCGAGCAGCGGGATTAGCTACGAGCAGTACTTC
J gene: TRBJ1-1; clone size: .; V gene: TRBV11-1; D gene: .; CDR3 protein: CASSFGSNTEAFF; CDR3 DNA: TGTGCCAGCAGCTTTGGATCTAACACTGAAGCTTTCTTT